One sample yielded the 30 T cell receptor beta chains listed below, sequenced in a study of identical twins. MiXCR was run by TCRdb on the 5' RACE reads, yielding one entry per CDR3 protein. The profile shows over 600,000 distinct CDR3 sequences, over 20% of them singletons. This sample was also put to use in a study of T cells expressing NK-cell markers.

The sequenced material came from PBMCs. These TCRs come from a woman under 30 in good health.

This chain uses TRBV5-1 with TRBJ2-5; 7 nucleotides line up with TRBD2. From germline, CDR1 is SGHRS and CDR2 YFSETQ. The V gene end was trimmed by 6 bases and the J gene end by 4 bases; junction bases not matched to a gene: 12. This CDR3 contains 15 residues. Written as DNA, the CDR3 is TGCGCCAGCACCCAACTAGCGCAGGGAGCAGAGACCCAGTACTTC. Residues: CASTQLAQGAETQYF.

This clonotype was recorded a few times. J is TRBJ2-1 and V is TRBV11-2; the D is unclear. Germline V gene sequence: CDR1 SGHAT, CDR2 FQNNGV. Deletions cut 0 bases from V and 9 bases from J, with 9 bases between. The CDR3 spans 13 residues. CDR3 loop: CASSLEARTEQFF. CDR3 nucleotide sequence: TGTGCCAGCAGCTTAGAAGCGCGGACTGAGCAGTTCTTC.

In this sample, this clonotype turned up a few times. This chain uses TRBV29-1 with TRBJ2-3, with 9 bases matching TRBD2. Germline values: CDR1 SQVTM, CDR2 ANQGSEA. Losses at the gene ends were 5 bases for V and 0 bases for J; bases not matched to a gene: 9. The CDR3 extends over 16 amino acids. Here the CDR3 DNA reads TGCAGCGTTCACGCGGGGGGGCATACTAGCACAGATACGCAGTATTTT. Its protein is CSVHAGGHTSTDTQYF.

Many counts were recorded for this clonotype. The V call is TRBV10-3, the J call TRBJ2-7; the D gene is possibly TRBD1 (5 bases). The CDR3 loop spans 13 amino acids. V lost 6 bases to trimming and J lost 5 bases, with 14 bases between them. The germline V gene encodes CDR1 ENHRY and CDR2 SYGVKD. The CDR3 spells CAIRTDSTHEQYF. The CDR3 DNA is TGTGCCATCAGAACCGACAGTACCCACGAGCAGTACTTC.

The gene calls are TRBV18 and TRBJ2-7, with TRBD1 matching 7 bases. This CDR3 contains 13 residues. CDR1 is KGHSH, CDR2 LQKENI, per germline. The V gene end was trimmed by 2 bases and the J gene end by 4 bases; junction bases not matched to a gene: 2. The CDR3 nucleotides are TGTGCCAGCTCACCAGGGGACAGATACGAGCAGTACTTC. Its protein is CASSPGDRYEQYF. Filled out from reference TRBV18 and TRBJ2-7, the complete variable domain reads NAGVMQNPRHLVRRRGQEARLRCSPMKGHSHVYWYRQLPEEGLKFMVYLQKENIIDESGMPKERFSAEFPKEGPSILRIQQVVRGDSAAYFCASSPGDRYEQYFGPGTRLTVT.

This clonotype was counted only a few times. CDR3 protein: CSASGRHGETQYF. CDR3 coding DNA: TGCAGTGCTAGTGGGCGACATGGAGAGACCCAGTACTTC. V gene TRBV20-1 combines with J gene TRBJ2-5; D gene ambiguous. Germline loops: CDR1 DFQATT, CDR2 SNEGSKA (reference sequence). Trimming took off 3 bases at V and 4 bases at J, with 12 bases between the two ends. The CDR3 runs to 13 residues.

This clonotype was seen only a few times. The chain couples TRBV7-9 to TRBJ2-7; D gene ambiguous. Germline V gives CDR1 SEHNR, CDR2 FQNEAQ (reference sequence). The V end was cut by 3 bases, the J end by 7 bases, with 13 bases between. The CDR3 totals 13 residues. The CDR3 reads CASSFNLVQEQYF. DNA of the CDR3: TGTGCCAGCAGCTTCAACCTCGTTCAGGAGCAGTACTTC.

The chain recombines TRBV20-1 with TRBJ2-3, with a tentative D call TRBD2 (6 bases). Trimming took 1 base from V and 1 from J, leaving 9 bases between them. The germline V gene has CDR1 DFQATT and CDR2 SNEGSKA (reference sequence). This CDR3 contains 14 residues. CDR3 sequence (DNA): TGCAGTGCTAGAGCTGCGGGGCGCACAGATACGCAGTATTTT. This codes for CSARAAGRTDTQYF.

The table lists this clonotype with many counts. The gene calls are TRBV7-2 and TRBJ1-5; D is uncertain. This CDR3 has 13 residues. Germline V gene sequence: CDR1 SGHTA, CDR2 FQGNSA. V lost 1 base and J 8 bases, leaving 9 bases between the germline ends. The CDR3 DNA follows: TGTGCCAGCAGCTTAGATGGAGTGAAGCCCCAGCATTTT. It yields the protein CASSLDGVKPQHF.

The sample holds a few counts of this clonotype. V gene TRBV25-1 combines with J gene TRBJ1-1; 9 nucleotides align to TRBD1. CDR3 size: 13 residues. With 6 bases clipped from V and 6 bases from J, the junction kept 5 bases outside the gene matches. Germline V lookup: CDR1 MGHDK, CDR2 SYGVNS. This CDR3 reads CASRRTGAPEAFF. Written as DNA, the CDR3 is TGTGCCAGCAGGCGGACAGGGGCTCCTGAAGCTTTCTTT.

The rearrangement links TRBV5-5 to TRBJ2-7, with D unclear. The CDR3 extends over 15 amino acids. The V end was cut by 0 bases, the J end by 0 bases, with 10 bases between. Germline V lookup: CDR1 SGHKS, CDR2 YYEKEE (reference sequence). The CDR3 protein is CASSLGARPSYEQYF. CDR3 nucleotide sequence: TGTGCCAGCAGCTTGGGGGCACGTCCCTCCTACGAGCAGTACTTC.

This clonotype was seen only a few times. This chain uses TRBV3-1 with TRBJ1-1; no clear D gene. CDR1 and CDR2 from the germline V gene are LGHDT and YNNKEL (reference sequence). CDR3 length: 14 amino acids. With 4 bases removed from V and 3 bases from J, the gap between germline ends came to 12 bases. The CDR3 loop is CASSPKNIYTEAFF. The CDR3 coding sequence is TGTGCCAGCAGCCCGAAGAATATCTACACTGAAGCTTTCTTT.

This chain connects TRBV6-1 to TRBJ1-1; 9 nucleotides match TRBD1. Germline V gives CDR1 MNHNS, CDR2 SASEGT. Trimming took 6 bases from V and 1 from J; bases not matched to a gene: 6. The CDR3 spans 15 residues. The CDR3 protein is CASRGTGRGNTEAFF. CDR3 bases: TGTGCCAGCAGAGGGACAGGGCGAGGGAACACTGAAGCTTTCTTT.

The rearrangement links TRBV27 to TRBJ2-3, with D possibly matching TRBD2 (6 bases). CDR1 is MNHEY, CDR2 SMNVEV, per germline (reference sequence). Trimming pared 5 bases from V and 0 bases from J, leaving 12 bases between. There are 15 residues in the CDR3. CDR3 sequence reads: CASSAEGRSTDTQYF. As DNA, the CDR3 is TGTGCCAGCAGTGCCGAGGGGAGGAGCACAGATACGCAGTATTTT.

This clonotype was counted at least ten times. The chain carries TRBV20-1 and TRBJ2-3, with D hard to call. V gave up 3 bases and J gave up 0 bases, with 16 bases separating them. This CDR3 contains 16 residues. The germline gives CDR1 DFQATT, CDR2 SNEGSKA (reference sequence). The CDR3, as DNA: TGCAGTGCTAGTGATTTCCGGGCTACTAGCACAGATACGCAGTATTTT. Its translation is CSASDFRATSTDTQYF.

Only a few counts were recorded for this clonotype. The CDR3 here is CASRLLGFSGEQYF. The CDR3 bases are TGTGCCAGCAGGCTACTAGGCTTCTCCGGCGAGCAGTACTTC. V is TRBV6-2 or TRBV6-3 and J is TRBJ2-7; tentative D call: TRBD2 (5 bases). Trimming stripped 6 bases from V and 6 bases from J, with 18 bases between. Germline CDR1 MNHEY, CDR2 SVGEGT. The length of the CDR3 is 14 residues.

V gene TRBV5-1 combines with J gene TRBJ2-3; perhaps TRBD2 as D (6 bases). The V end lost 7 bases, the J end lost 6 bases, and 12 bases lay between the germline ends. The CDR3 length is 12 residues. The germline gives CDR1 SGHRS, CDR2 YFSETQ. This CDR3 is CASGNGGDTQYF. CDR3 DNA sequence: TGCGCCAGCGGGAATGGGGGGGATACGCAGTATTTT. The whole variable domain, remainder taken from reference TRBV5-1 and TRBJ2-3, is KAGVTQTPRYLIKTRGQQVTLSCSPISGHRSVSWYQQTPGQGLQFLFEYFSETQRNKGNFPGRFSGRQFSNSRSEMNVSTLELGDSALYLCASGNGGDTQYFGPGTRLTVL.

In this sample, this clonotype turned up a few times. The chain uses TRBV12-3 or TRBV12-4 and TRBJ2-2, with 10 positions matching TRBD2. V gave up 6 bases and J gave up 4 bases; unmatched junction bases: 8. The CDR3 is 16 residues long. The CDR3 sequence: CASRSSGSNPTGELFF. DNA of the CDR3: TGTGCCAGCAGATCTAGCGGGAGTAATCCCACCGGGGAGCTGTTTTTT.

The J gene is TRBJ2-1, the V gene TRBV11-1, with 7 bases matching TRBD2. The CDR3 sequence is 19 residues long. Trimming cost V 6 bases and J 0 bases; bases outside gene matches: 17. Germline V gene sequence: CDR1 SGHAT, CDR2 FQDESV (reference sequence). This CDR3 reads CASRSAVLAEGSSYNEQFF. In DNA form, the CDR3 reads TGTGCCAGCAGATCCGCGGTCCTAGCGGAAGGGAGCTCCTACAATGAGCAGTTCTTC.

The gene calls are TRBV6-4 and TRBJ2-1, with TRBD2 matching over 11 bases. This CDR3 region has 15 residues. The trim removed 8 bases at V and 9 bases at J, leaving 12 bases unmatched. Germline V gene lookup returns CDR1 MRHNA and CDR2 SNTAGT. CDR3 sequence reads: CASRQTSGSIGEQFF. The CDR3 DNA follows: TGTGCCAGCCGCCAAACTAGCGGGAGCATAGGTGAGCAGTTCTTC.

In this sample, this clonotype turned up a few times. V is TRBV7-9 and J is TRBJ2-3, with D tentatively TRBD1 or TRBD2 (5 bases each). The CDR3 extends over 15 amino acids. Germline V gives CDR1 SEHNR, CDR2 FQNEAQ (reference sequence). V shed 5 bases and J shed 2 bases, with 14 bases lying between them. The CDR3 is CASSVGASSTDTQYF. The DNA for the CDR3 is TGTGCCAGCAGCGTCGGGGCGAGCTCCACAGATACGCAGTATTTT.

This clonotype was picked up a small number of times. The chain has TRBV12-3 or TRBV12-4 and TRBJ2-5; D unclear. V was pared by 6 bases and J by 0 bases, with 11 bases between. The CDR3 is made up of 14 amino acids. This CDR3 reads CASSTTAYQETQYF. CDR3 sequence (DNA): TGTGCCAGCAGCACCACAGCATACCAAGAGACCCAGTACTTC.

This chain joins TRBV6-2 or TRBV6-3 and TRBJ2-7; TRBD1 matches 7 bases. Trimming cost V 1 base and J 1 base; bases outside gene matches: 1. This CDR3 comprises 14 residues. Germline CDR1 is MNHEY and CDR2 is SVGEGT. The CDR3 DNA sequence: TGTGCCAGCAGTTACTGGGGACAGTCCTACGAGCAGTACTTC. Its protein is CASSYWGQSYEQYF.

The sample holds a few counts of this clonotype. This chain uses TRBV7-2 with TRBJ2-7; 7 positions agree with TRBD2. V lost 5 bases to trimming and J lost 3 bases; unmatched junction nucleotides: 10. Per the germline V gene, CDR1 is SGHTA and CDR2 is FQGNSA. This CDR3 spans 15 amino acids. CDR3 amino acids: CASSNLAGLLYEQYF. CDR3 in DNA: TGTGCCAGCAGCAATTTAGCGGGTCTCCTCTACGAGCAGTACTTC.

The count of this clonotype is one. CDR3 region: CASSLKFPGLAGARTDTQYF. CDR3 coding DNA: TGCGCCAGCAGCCTAAAGTTCCCGGGACTAGCGGGGGCCCGCACAGATACGCAGTATTTT. The chain couples TRBV5-1 to TRBJ2-3; TRBD2 agrees at 14 bases. V trimming: 4 bases; J trimming: 1 base; junction bases outside the gene matches: 14. The CDR3 covers 20 residues. CDR1 and CDR2 from the germline V gene are SGHRS and YFSETQ.

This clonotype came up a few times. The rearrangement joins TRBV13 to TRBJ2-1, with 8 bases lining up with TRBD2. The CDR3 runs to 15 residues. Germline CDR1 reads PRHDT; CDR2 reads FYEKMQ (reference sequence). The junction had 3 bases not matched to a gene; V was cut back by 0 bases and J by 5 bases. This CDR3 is CASSLGGGGNNEQFF. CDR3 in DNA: TGTGCCAGCAGCTTAGGCGGGGGGGGAAACAATGAGCAGTTCTTC.

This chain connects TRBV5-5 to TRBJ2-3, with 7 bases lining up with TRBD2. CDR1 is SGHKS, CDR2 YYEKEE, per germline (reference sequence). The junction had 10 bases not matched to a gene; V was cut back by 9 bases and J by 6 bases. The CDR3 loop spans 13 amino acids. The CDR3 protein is CAIIETSHDTQYF. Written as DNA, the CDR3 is TGTGCCATTATTGAGACTAGCCACGATACGCAGTATTTT. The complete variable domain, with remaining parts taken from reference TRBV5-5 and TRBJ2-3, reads DAGVTQSPTHLIKTRGQQVTLRCSPISGHKSVSWYQQVLGQGPQFIFQYYEKEERGRGNFPDRFSARQFPNYSSELNVNALLLGDSALYLCAIIETSHDTQYFGPGTRLTVL.

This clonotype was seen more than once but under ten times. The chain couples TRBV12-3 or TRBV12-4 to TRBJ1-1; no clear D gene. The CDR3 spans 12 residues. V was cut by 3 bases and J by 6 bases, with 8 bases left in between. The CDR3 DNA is TGTGCCAGCAGTTTGACCGCAGCTGAAGCTTTCTTT. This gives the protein CASSLTAAEAFF.

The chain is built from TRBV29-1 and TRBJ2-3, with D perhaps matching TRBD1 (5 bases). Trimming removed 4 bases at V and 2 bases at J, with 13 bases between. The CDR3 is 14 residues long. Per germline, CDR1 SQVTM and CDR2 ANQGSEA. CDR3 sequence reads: CSVVGRTDTDTQYF. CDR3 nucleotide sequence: TGCAGCGTTGTGGGGCGGACGGACACAGATACGCAGTATTTT.

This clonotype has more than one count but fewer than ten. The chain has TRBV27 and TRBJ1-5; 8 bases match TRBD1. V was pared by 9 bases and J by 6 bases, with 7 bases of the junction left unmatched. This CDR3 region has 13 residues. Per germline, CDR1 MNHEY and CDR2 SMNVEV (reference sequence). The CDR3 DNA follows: TGTGCCAGTCCCGGACAGGGAGGTCAGCCCCAGCATTTT. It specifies CASPGQGGQPQHF.